This TCR beta chain was sequenced for a study of early T cells in non-severe SARS-CoV-2 infection. Looking at the study overall: Sequencing of bulk RNA from unsorted whole blood was done, without chain pairing. General study points: Missing private and CD4 specificities, VDJdb matching favored anti-spike CD8 responses.

This clonotype came up a few times. What it recognizes is unknown. Germline V CDR1 and CDR2: SNHLY, FYNNEI. V gave up 7 bases and J gave up 11 bases, with 15 bases separating them. This CDR3 is 12 amino acids long. The TCR library protocol was used to attach unique molecular identifiers. These identifiers were attached to individual cDNA molecules. TCRdb redid the calling of the 5' RACE reads with MiXCR, one entry per CDR3 protein. The sample records tens of thousands of distinct CDR3 sequences, around an eighth being singletons. This chain uses TRBV2 with TRBJ2-1, with D maybe TRBD2 (5 bases). This receptor was identified in an adult who was a healthcare worker with PCR-confirmed SARS-CoV-2 infection or an uninfected control (not recorded which). The source was whole blood, collected at baseline. As DNA, the CDR3 is TGTGCCAGCAAGGGAGACGGTCACAAGCAGTTCTTC. Encoded protein: CASKGDGHKQFF.